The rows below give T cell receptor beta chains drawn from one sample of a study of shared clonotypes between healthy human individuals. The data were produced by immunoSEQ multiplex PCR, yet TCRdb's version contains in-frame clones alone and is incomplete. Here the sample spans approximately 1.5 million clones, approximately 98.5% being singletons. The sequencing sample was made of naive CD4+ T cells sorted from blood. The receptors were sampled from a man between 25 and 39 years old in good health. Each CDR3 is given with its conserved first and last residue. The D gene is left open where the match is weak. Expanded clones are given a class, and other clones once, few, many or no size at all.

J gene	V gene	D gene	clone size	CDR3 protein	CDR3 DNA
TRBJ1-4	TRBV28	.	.	CASGLMGNKWEKLFF	TGTGCCAGCGGTCTAATGGGGAATAAGTGGGAAAAACTGTTTTTT
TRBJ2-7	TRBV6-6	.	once	CATPGVASGFNREQYF	TGTGCCACCCCGGGGGTAGCGTCAGGTTTTAATCGCGAGCAGTACTTC
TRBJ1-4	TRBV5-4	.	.	CASSGINEKLFF	TGTGCCAGCAGCGGAATTAATGAAAAACTGTTTTTT
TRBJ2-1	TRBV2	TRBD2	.	CASRVTSGSEQFF	TGTGCCAGCAGGGTGACTAGCGGGAGTGAGCAGTTCTTC
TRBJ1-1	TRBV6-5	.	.	CASSSSRGTEAFF	TGTGCCAGCAGTTCTTCCAGAGGGACTGAAGCTTTCTTT
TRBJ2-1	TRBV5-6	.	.	CASSLIGRAGSYNEQFF	TGTGCCAGCAGCTTGATCGGGCGGGCCGGCTCCTACAATGAGCAGTTCTTC
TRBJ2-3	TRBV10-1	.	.	CASSESPGLPTNTQYF	TGCGCCAGCAGTGAGTCTCCGGGACTCCCCACAAATACGCAGTATTTT
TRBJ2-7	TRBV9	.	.	CASSVVEGYEQYF	TGTGCCAGCAGCGTAGTCGAGGGGTACGAGCAGTACTTC
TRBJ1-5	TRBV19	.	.	CASTGGNQPQHF	TGTGCCAGCACAGGCGGGAATCAGCCCCAGCATTTT
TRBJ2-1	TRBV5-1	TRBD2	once	CASSRLAGGPTQQFF	TGCGCCAGCAGCCGTTTAGCGGGAGGTCCAACGCAGCAGTTCTTC
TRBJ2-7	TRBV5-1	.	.	CASSLVSMGLSPYEQYF	TGCGCCAGCAGCTTGGTCTCTATGGGTTTAAGCCCCTACGAGCAGTACTTC
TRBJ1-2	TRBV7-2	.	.	CASSPQGGDVYGYTF	TGTGCCAGCAGCCCACAAGGAGGGGACGTCTATGGCTACACCTTC
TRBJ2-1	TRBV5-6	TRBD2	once	CASSLGPGTSGRNEQFF	TGTGCCAGCAGCTTGGGGCCCGGGACTAGCGGGAGGAATGAGCAGTTCTTC
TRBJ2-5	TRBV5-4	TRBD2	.	CASSLDGGRAFIETQYF	TGTGCCAGCAGCTTGGATGGCGGGAGGGCTTTTATTGAGACCCAGTACTTC
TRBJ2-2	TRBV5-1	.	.	CASSLAVPGELFF	TGCGCCAGCAGCTTGGCCGTACCCGGGGAGCTGTTTTTT
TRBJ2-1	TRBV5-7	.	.	CASTPHGCGTYNEQFF	TGTGCCAGCACCCCTCATGGATGCGGGACCTACAATGAGCAGTTCTTC
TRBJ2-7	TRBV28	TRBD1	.	CASSIPGQGYYEQYF	TGTGCCAGCAGTATACCGGGACAGGGCTACTACGAGCAGTACTTC
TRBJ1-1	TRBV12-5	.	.	CATSLGGLAPVNTEAFF	TGTGCTACTTCCCTCGGGGGTTTGGCCCCAGTTAACACTGAAGCTTTCTTT
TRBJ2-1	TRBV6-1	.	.	CASRGGHDSYNEQFF	TGTGCCAGCAGGGGAGGACACGACTCCTACAATGAGCAGTTCTTC
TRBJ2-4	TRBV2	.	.	CASERAKNIQYF	TGTGCCAGCGAACGAGCCAAAAACATTCAGTACTTC
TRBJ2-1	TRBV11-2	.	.	CASSRLRSGDNEQFF	TGTGCCAGCAGCCGACTTCGATCTGGAGACAATGAGCAGTTCTTC
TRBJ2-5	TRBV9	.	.	CASSVGPQETQYF	TGTGCCAGCAGCGTAGGCCCCCAAGAGACCCAGTACTTC